The 27 T cell receptor beta chains below all came from one sample that was sequenced in a study of regulatory T cells in long-lasting Graves disease. Researchers made TCR beta libraries by using iRepertoire HTBI primers and running Arm-PCR on CDR3 regions. TCRdb fed the multiplex PCR reads into MiXCR, producing one record per CDR3 protein. This sample has around 360,000 distinct CDR3 sequences, with roughly 17% found just once. Time point indicated: newly diagnosed GD, antithyroid drugs for less than 3 months. Scientists built the TCR library using RNA that was extracted from PBMCs. The same data also contributed to another study, on T cells in Graves' hyperthyroidism and ophthalmopathy.

The material sequenced was peripheral blood mononuclear cells (PBMCs), taken at new diagnosis, from a patient treated with antithyroid drugs. All receptors come from a woman aged 18-29 years with Graves disease.

This clonotype was detected a few times. The junction does not match germline at one end; this may be a read error. This chain connects TRBV4-1 to TRBJ2-1; 8 bases match TRBD1. The V gene's germline CDR1 is MGHRA and CDR2 YSYEKL. CDR3 length equals 15 residues. The CDR3 spells CASGQASTGADEQFF. In DNA, the CDR3 is TGCGCCAGCGGCCAAGCGTCGACAGGGGCTGATGAGCAGTTCTTC.

This clonotype has a count of ten or more. V is TRBV4-1 and J is TRBJ2-7, with TRBD2 identical over 7 bases. V shed 2 bases, J shed 3 bases, and the junction held 1 base outside the gene matches. CDR3 length equals 13 residues. Germline CDR1 MGHRA, CDR2 YSYEKL. The CDR3 bases are TGCGCCAGCAGCCAATGGGAGGGCTACGAGCAGTACTTC. Protein: CASSQWEGYEQYF.

At least ten counts were recorded for this clonotype. DNA for the CDR3: TGTGCAGGGGGGGATCATCAGCCCCAGCATTTT. This codes for CAGGDHQPQHF. The chain is built from TRBV12-3 or TRBV12-4 and TRBJ1-5; a possible D gene is TRBD1 (6 bases). The CDR3 sequence is 11 residues long.

This clonotype came up many times. The chain has TRBV27 and TRBJ2-3, with 10 bases that match TRBD2. The ends lost 4 bases at V and 5 bases at J; junction bases unmatched: 12. CDR1 and CDR2 (germline): MNHEY, SMNVEV (reference sequence). The CDR3 is 17 amino acids. CDR3 coding DNA: TGTGCCAGCAGTTACAGCGGGGGGGCCCGTATGGGAGATACGCAGTATTTT. As protein: CASSYSGGARMGDTQYF.

The table lists this clonotype with many counts. J is TRBJ2-6 and V is TRBV12-3 or TRBV12-4, with 7 bases identical to TRBD1. The V and J ends lost 5 bases and 3 bases, in that order; junction bases with no gene match: 10. This CDR3 contains 17 residues. CDR3 residues: CASSRRQGRGGANVLTF. Here the CDR3 DNA reads TGTGCCAGCAGTAGGAGACAGGGAAGGGGTGGGGCCAACGTCCTGACTTTC.

In its sample, this clonotype was seen a few times. In DNA form, the CDR3 reads TGCAGTGCTAGCGGGACTAGCGGGAGGCCCGGGGAGCAGTACTTC. Translating it yields CSASGTSGRPGEQYF. The rearrangement links TRBV20-1 to TRBJ2-7, with TRBD2 matching over 15 bases. This CDR3 is built from 15 residues. The germline gives CDR1 DFQATT, CDR2 SNEGSKA (reference sequence). J gave up 7 bases and V 3 bases, and 7 bases lay outside the gene matches.

This clonotype was detected many times. The rearrangement links TRBV28 to TRBJ2-3; 9 positions agree with TRBD2. In germline, CDR1 is MDHEN, CDR2 SYDVKM. The CDR3 length is 15 residues. J lost 5 bases, V lost 3 bases, and 6 bases had no gene match. The CDR3 here is CASSFRGGALDTQYF. The CDR3, as DNA: TGTGCCAGCAGTTTTCGCGGGGGGGCCTTAGATACGCAGTATTTT.

The chain uses TRBV4-1 and TRBJ2-1; 11 nucleotides align to TRBD1. CDR3 length: 15 residues. J lost 7 bases, V lost 6 bases, and 8 bases had no gene match. Germline assignment: CDR1 MGHRA and CDR2 YSYEKL. CDR3 nucleotides: TGCGCCAGCAGTCCCGGACAGGGGGCGCGGAATGAGCAGTTCTTC. It yields the protein CASSPGQGARNEQFF.

With respect to this clonotype: This may be a read error, as it is one base from a much larger clone. The genes are TRBV5-1 and TRBJ1-2; 9 bases map to TRBD1. The CDR3 runs to 17 residues. Germline V gene lookup returns CDR1 SGHRS and CDR2 YFSETQ. The CDR3 protein is CASSLGPGQGLNYGHTF. The CDR3 DNA reads as TGCGCCAGCAGCTTAGGGCCGGGACAGGGACTTAACTATGGCCACACCTTC.

There are a few counts of this clonotype. CDR3: CASRLQGAGGYTF. In nucleotides, the CDR3 is TGTGCCAGCAGACTACAGGGGGCTGGGGGCTACACCTTC. The V call is TRBV5-4, the J call TRBJ1-2; 9 bases are shared with TRBD1. The CDR3 length is 13 residues. Germline CDR1 SGHNT, CDR2 YYREEE (reference sequence). V gave up 5 bases and J gave up 8 bases; unmatched junction bases: 7.

This clonotype was counted many times. The chain couples TRBV3-1 to TRBJ2-1, with D uncertain. V was cut by 1 base and J by 0 bases, with 7 bases left in between. CDR1 is LGHDT, CDR2 YNNKEL, per germline (reference sequence). CDR3 size: 15 residues. CDR3 nucleotide sequence: TGTGCCAGCAGCCAAGTGGAGAGCTCCTACAATGAGCAGTTCTTC. It encodes CASSQVESSYNEQFF.

This clonotype has ten or more counts. This CDR3 reads CASSRDTIHTEAFF. The CDR3 coding sequence is TGTGCCAGCAGTCGGGACACCATCCACACTGAAGCTTTCTTT. The rearrangement joins TRBV28 to TRBJ1-1; maybe TRBD1 (6 bases). The V end was cut by 5 bases, the J end by 3 bases, with 13 bases between. CDR3 length: 14 amino acids. CDR1 and CDR2 (germline): MDHEN, SYDVKM.

The sample holds a few counts of this clonotype. V is TRBV10-2 and J is TRBJ1-1; perhaps TRBD1 as D (5 bases). This CDR3 is 13 amino acids long. V lost 10 bases and J 1 base, leaving 13 bases between the germline ends. Germline V gene data show CDR1 as WSHSY and CDR2 as SAAADI. This chain's CDR3 is CATFSTGNTEAFF. The CDR3 DNA reads as TGCGCCACCTTTTCTACAGGGAACACTGAAGCTTTCTTT.

This clonotype was observed many times. The rearrangement links TRBV20-1 to TRBJ2-7, with TRBD2 identical over 8 bases. V shed 0 bases, J shed 3 bases, and the junction held 7 bases outside the gene matches. Looked up from germline, CDR1 is DFQATT and CDR2 is SNEGSKA (reference sequence). This CDR3 is 15 amino acids long. The CDR3 DNA sequence: TGCAGTGCTAGAGATCCCGCGGGAGGTGTCTACGAGCAGTACTTC. This encodes CSARDPAGGVYEQYF.

In this sample, this clonotype turned up many times. This rearrangement joins TRBV28 to TRBJ2-7; D possibly corresponds to TRBD1 (6 bases). Per germline, CDR1 MDHEN and CDR2 SYDVKM. Trimming cost V 10 bases and J 7 bases, with 17 bases left between them. CDR3 size: 12 residues. CDR3 coding DNA: TGTGCCACACAGGGCAGCTTGGGGGAGCAGTACTTC. The encoded protein is CATQGSLGEQYF.

This clonotype occurred many times. This sequence joins TRBV7-3 and TRBJ2-3, with 7 bases identical to TRBD2. With V trimmed by 5 bases and J by 1 base, 6 bases remained unmatched. Germline lookup yields CDR1 SGHTA and CDR2 FQGTGA. CDR3 size: 15 residues. The CDR3 sequence is CASSPGTIRTDTQYF. The CDR3, as DNA: TGTGCCAGCAGCCCGGGGACTATTCGCACAGATACGCAGTATTTT.

This clonotype showed up many times. The J gene is TRBJ1-4, the V gene TRBV6-1; 8 nucleotides align to TRBD1. The CDR3 has 15 residues. The junction had 10 bases not matched to a gene; V was cut back by 5 bases and J by 8 bases. CDR1 MNHNS and CDR2 SASEGT come from the germline V gene. In DNA form, the CDR3 reads TGTGCCAGCAGTCCAGGGGGCGCGGGGGGCGAAAAACTGTTTTTT. Protein product: CASSPGGAGGEKLFF.

CDR3 amino acids: CASSVGNRAGGETETQYF. The CDR3 DNA sequence: TGTGCCAGCAGCGTAGGAAACAGAGCGGGGGGCGAGACGGAGACCCAGTACTTC. V gene TRBV9 combines with J gene TRBJ2-5; TRBD2 matches 9 bases. CDR3 size: 18 residues. Germline values: CDR1 SGDLS, CDR2 YYNGEE. With V trimmed by 0 bases and J by 5 bases, 14 bases remained unmatched.

Comments on this clonotype: No DNA is shown, since the ends of the CDR3 on it are uncertain; the CDR3 is the one TCRdb lists. The chain joins TRBV5-1 to TRBJ1-3; the DNA was not compared with TRBD1, the D call given in the table. Inclusive of both ends, the CDR3 amounts to 24 amino acids. Germline V gene sequence: CDR1 SGHRS, CDR2 YFSETQ. The CDR3 loop reads CASTNQTSMYLCASSLTGESTIYF.

This clonotype showed up many times. V and J are TRBV30 and TRBJ1-2; D possibly corresponds to TRBD1 (6 bases). Per the germline V gene, CDR1 is GTSNPN and CDR2 is SVGIG (reference sequence). This CDR3 has 14 amino acids. Trimming took off 0 bases at V and 4 bases at J, with 12 bases between the two ends. The CDR3 spells CAWSVQQGTYGYTF. CDR3 sequence (DNA): TGTGCCTGGAGTGTCCAACAGGGAACCTATGGCTACACCTTC. Together with reference TRBV30 and TRBJ1-2, the CDR3 gives the full variable domain: SQTIHQWPATLVQPVGSPLSLECTVEGTSNPNLYWYRQAAGRGLQLLFYSVGIGQISSEVPQNLSASRPQDRQFILSSKKLLLSDSGFYLCAWSVQQGTYGYTFGSGTRLTVV.

This clonotype was seen many times. V is TRBV11-2 and J is TRBJ1-4; 9 nucleotides match TRBD1. V dropped 4 bases and J dropped 2; count of bases not matched to a gene: 5. This CDR3 is 16 amino acids long. The germline CDR1 and CDR2 sequences are SGHAT and FQNNGV. The CDR3 spells CASSSTGQGTNEKLFF. In DNA, the CDR3 is TGTGCCAGCAGCTCCACCGGACAGGGGACTAATGAAAAACTGTTTTTT. Looking up the rest from reference TRBV11-2 and TRBJ1-4 gives the full variable domain: EAGVAQSPRYKIIEKRQSVAFWCNPISGHATLYWYQQILGQGPKLLIQFQNNGVVDDSQLPKDRFSAERLKGVDSTLKIQPAKLEDSAVYLCASSSTGQGTNEKLFFGSGTQLSVL.

This clonotype has more than one count but fewer than ten. The rearrangement links TRBV14 to TRBJ2-3, with D perhaps matching TRBD2 (6 bases). Trimming pared 0 bases from V and 3 bases from J, leaving 7 bases between. Germline V CDR1 and CDR2: SGHDN, FVKESK. CDR3 size: 14 residues. The CDR3 loop reads CASSQEGRTDTQYF. CDR3 nucleotide sequence: TGTGCCAGCAGCCAAGAAGGGAGGACAGATACGCAGTATTTT.

The chain uses TRBV28 and TRBJ1-2; tentative D call: TRBD1 (5 bases). The CDR3 sequence is 13 residues long. The V end was cut by 7 bases, the J end by 2 bases, with 11 bases between. The germline V gene has CDR1 MDHEN and CDR2 SYDVKM. The CDR3 DNA follows: TGTGCCAGCACCCTGGGGCAGAACTATGGCTACACCTTC. Its translation is CASTLGQNYGYTF.

In its sample, this clonotype was seen a few times. This sequence joins TRBV6-2 or TRBV6-3 and TRBJ1-4; 7 bases match TRBD1. CDR1 and CDR2 (germline): MNHEY, SVGEGT. This CDR3 contains 15 residues. The V and J ends lost 6 bases and 5 bases, in that order; junction bases with no gene match: 9. CDR3 region: CASRGGGTVNEKLFF. CDR3 nucleotide sequence: TGTGCCAGCAGGGGGGGGGGGACAGTCAATGAAAAACTGTTTTTT.

This clonotype was picked up many times. The CDR3 protein is CSAREGTRDNEQFF. CDR3 DNA: TGCAGTGCTAGAGAAGGGACTAGGGACAATGAGCAGTTCTTC. The chain carries TRBV20-1 and TRBJ2-1; 8 bases are a match to TRBD2. J lost 5 bases, V lost 0 bases, and 3 bases had no gene match. CDR3 length: 14 amino acids. Per germline, CDR1 DFQATT and CDR2 SNEGSKA (reference sequence).

The chain has TRBV10-2 and TRBJ2-1; 11 nucleotides agree with TRBD2. The germline V gene has CDR1 WSHSY and CDR2 SAAADI. The CDR3 runs to 16 residues. Trimming took 6 bases from V and 3 from J; bases not matched to a gene: 7. CDR3 protein: CASRPGTSGFYNEQFF. Here the CDR3 DNA reads TGCGCCAGCAGGCCCGGGACTAGCGGATTCTACAATGAGCAGTTCTTC.

This clonotype was counted ten times or more. The CDR3 DNA is TGTGCCAGCAGCTGGACGGCCTCCGATACGCAGTATTTT. It encodes CASSWTASDTQYF. The V and J genes are TRBV27 and TRBJ2-3; D uncertain. Trimming removed 6 bases at V and 6 bases at J, with 13 bases between. Per germline, CDR1 MNHEY and CDR2 SMNVEV (reference sequence). CDR3 size: 13 residues.